This is a list of T cell receptor beta chains from one sample in a study of T cell repertoires in cytomegalovirus infection. TCRdb called the reads again in MiXCR, with one record for every CDR3 protein. The sample shows about 460,000 distinct CDR3 sequences, around 10% of them seen only once. The sequencing sample was made of PBMCs. Receptor source: a human donor in good health (CMV status not recorded). Some clones in this sample may be carry-over from other donors' samples. Each CDR3 is given with its conserved first and last residue. D genes are given only for firm matches. Some rows mark clone size as missing; the rest say once, few, many or name a class of expanded clone.

j_gene	v_gene	abundance	d_gene	CDR3nt	CDR3aa
TRBJ2-5	TRBV7-2	many	TRBD1	TGTGCCAGCAGCTCCAGACAGGGAGAAGAGACCCAGTACTTC	CASSSRQGEETQYF
TRBJ1-1	TRBV20-1	-	TRBD1	TGCAGTGCTAGAAGCAGGGGGAGAGTAAACACTGAAGCTTTCTTT	CSARSRGRVNTEAFF
TRBJ1-2	TRBV29-1	-	TRBD1	TGCAGCGTCCCAAAGGGGACAGGGTATGGCTACACCTTC	CSVPKGTGYGYTF
TRBJ2-5	TRBV28	many	TRBD2	TGTGCCAGCAGTTTAAGTAGCGGGAAGACCCAGTACTTC	CASSLSSGKTQYF
TRBJ2-7	TRBV10-3	-	TRBD1	TGTGCCATCGGGGGGACAGGTTTCACCTACGAGCAGTACTTC	CAIGGTGFTYEQYF
TRBJ2-5	TRBV2	many	-	TGTGCCAGCACCCTCGACTTGGCTGTGGAGACCCAGTACTTC	CASTLDLAVETQYF
TRBJ2-1	TRBV7-9	many	-	TGTGCCAGCAGCCCGCCCTTTAGGGTGCAGTTCTTC	CASSPPFRVQFF
TRBJ2-2	TRBV11-3	many	-	TGTGCCAGCAGCTTAAAGATCGCCGGGGAGCTGTTTTTT	CASSLKIAGELFF
TRBJ2-5	TRBV6-2/TRBV6-3	-	-	TGTGCCACCCATGAGGACAGCCAAGAGACCCAGTACTTC	CATHEDSQETQYF
TRBJ1-5	TRBV19	-	TRBD1	TGTGCCAGCAGTAAGGACAGGGTTGGCAATCAGCCCCAGCATTTT	CASSKDRVGNQPQHF